The next 24 T cell receptor beta chains were all read from a single sample in a study of blood T cell repertoires in COVID-19. The data were produced by immunoSEQ multiplex PCR, yet TCRdb's version contains in-frame clones alone and is incomplete. The sample has around 420,000 clones, 88% seen once. Sequenced sample: PBMCs or T cells enriched from blood (not recorded which). The receptors here all came from a woman in her thirties or forties with acute COVID-19.

This clone was seen a handful of times. The chain has TRBV5-1 and TRBJ2-7; D possibly corresponds to TRBD1 (6 bases). This CDR3 has 16 residues. Trimming removed 4 bases at V and 4 bases at J, with 21 bases between. The germline gives CDR1 SGHRS, CDR2 YFSETQ. CDR3 bases: TGCGCCAGCAGCCCCGGGTCGGTGGAAGGGACATACGAGCAGTACTTC. Its translation: CASSPGSVEGTYEQYF.

The rearrangement joins TRBV3-1 (or the pseudogene TRBV3-2) to TRBJ2-7, with 8 bases matching TRBD2. The CDR3 covers 15 residues. Trimming removed 3 bases from V and 5 bases from J; junction bases left unmatched: 9. The germline gives CDR1 LGHDT, CDR2 YNNKEL (reference sequence). In DNA form, the CDR3 reads TGTGCCAGCAGCCACAGGTCGGGGGGGAAGCACGAGCAGTACTTC. As protein: CASSHRSGGKHEQYF.

This clone was seen just once. The chain carries TRBV5-1 and TRBJ1-1, with TRBD1 matching over 8 bases. The CDR3 loop spans 14 amino acids. Germline assignment: CDR1 SGHRS and CDR2 YFSETQ. J was trimmed by 3 bases and V by 4 bases; bases with no gene match: 5. CDR3 in amino acids: CASSRTGSDTEAFF. Written as DNA, the CDR3 is TGCGCCAGCAGCCGGACAGGGTCGGACACTGAAGCTTTCTTT.

The chain uses TRBV2 and TRBJ2-4, with TRBD1 as a possible D gene (6 bases). Germline V gene lookup returns CDR1 SNHLY and CDR2 FYNNEI. The CDR3 runs to 14 residues. V was cut by 8 bases and J by 5 bases, with 16 bases left in between. CDR3: CASCWTAIQNIQYF. CDR3 DNA sequence: TGTGCCAGCTGTTGGACAGCAATTCAAAACATTCAGTACTTC.

V gene TRBV30 combines with J gene TRBJ1-2, with TRBD1 matching 7 bases. In germline, CDR1 is GTSNPN, CDR2 SVGIG (reference sequence). CDR3 length: 14 residues. V was clipped by 4 bases and J by 3 bases; unmatched bases: 8. CDR3 sequence (DNA): TGTGCCTGGAACCTCGGGACAGAAGACTATGGCTACACCTTC. Its translation: CAWNLGTEDYGYTF. Filled out from reference TRBV30 and TRBJ1-2, the complete variable domain reads SQTIHQWPATLVQPVGSPLSLECTVEGTSNPNLYWYRQAAGRGLQLLFYSVGIGQISSEVPQNLSASRPQDRQFILSSKKLLLSDSGFYLCAWNLGTEDYGYTFGSGTRLTVV.

V gene TRBV3-1 (or the pseudogene TRBV3-2) combines with J gene TRBJ1-2; possibly TRBD1 for D (5 bases). V dropped 1 base and J dropped 4 bases, with 10 bases sitting between them. This CDR3 has 14 residues. The germline V gene encodes CDR1 LGHDT and CDR2 YNNKEL (reference sequence). This chain's CDR3 is CASSQGTQVYGYTF. In DNA form, the CDR3 reads TGTGCCAGCAGCCAAGGGACACAGGTCTATGGCTACACCTTC.

This sequence joins TRBV7-9 and TRBJ2-5; D perhaps matches TRBD2 (8 bases). CDR1 is SEHNR, CDR2 FQNEAQ, per germline (reference sequence). The CDR3 is 17 residues long. V shed 1 base and J shed 3 bases, with 18 bases lying between them. In DNA form, the CDR3 reads TGTGCCAGCAGCTTAGTAGCGGGGCTACAGGGGAAAGAGACCCAGTACTTC. This codes for CASSLVAGLQGKETQYF.

The J gene is TRBJ1-1, the V gene TRBV19, with D possibly TRBD1 on 5 matching bases. Trimming stripped 5 bases from V and 4 bases from J, with 17 bases between. Germline V gene lookup returns CDR1 LNHDA and CDR2 SQIVND (reference sequence). The CDR3 length is 15 residues. The CDR3: CASSSPDRGSTEAFF. CDR3 in DNA: TGTGCCAGTAGTTCACCAGACCGGGGGAGCACTGAAGCTTTCTTT. The whole variable domain, filled in from reference TRBV19 and TRBJ1-1, reads DGGITQSPKYLFRKEGQNVTLSCEQNLNHDAMYWYRQDPGQGLRLIYYSQIVNDFQKGDIAEGYSVSREKKESFPLTVTSAQKNPTAFYLCASSSPDRGSTEAFFGQGTRLTVV.

The chain carries TRBV15 and TRBJ2-3, with D possibly TRBD2 on 6 matching bases. The CDR3 is 15 residues long. V lost 4 bases to trimming and J lost 5 bases, with 16 bases between them. In germline, CDR1 is LNHNV, CDR2 YYDKDF (reference sequence). CDR3 in DNA: TGTGCCACCAGCACCCGTCGAGGAGGGGAAGATACGCAGTATTTT. As protein: CATSTRRGGEDTQYF.

The rearrangement uses TRBV14 and TRBJ1-2; perhaps TRBD1 as D (5 bases). In germline, CDR1 is SGHDN, CDR2 FVKESK. The germline V and J ends were trimmed by 1 base and 4 bases, with 16 bases remaining between them. The CDR3 extends over 16 amino acids. CDR3 nucleotide sequence: TGTGCCAGCAGCCAAGTCGGAGGGGCGCGGGGCTATGGCTACACCTTC. Translating gives CASSQVGGARGYGYTF.

The rearrangement links TRBV18 to TRBJ2-3, with a weak D call TRBD1 (6 bases). V shed 6 bases and J shed 4 bases, with 14 bases lying between them. From germline, CDR1 is KGHSH and CDR2 LQKENI. CDR3 length: 14 amino acids. In DNA, the CDR3 is TGTGCCAGCTCCTGGACAGCTCCCGCAGATACGCAGTATTTT. Its protein product is CASSWTAPADTQYF.

This chain connects TRBV7-9 to TRBJ1-5; D is unclear. This CDR3 spans 17 amino acids. CDR1 SEHNR and CDR2 FQNEAQ come from the germline V gene (reference sequence). Deletions cut 5 bases from V and 1 base from J, with 18 bases between. The CDR3 region is CASSLHLSGSSNQPQHF. CDR3 nucleotide sequence: TGTGCCAGCAGCCTCCATCTTTCCGGGTCGAGCAATCAGCCCCAGCATTTT.

The chain has TRBV3-1 (or the pseudogene TRBV3-2) and TRBJ2-6; TRBD2 is a possible D gene (5 bases). Deletions cut 2 bases from V and 2 bases from J, with 7 bases between. The CDR3 is 15 amino acids. CDR1 LGHDT and CDR2 YNNKEL come from the germline V gene (reference sequence). Here the CDR3 DNA reads TGTGCCAGCAGCCAACTCGGGGCTGGGGCCAACGTCCTGACTTTC. Translating it yields CASSQLGAGANVLTF.

The J gene is TRBJ1-2, the V gene TRBV24-1; 9 bases map to TRBD1. This CDR3 comprises 11 residues. The trim removed 10 bases at V and 7 bases at J, leaving 3 bases unmatched. Germline lookup yields CDR1 KGHDR and CDR2 SFDVKD. In nucleotides, the CDR3 is TGTGCCACACAGGGGGCTGGTGGCTACACCTTC. The encoded protein is CATQGAGGYTF.

The chain recombines TRBV2 with TRBJ2-5; tentatively, D is TRBD2 (6 bases). Trimming removed 5 bases at V and 4 bases at J, with 14 bases between. Germline V CDR1 and CDR2: SNHLY, FYNNEI. The CDR3 spans 14 residues. Here the CDR3 reads CASSPTPGGETQYF. The CDR3 DNA sequence: TGTGCCAGCAGTCCCACGCCCGGGGGAGAGACCCAGTACTTC.

The genes are TRBV24-1 and TRBJ1-1; perhaps TRBD1 as D (6 bases). In germline, CDR1 is KGHDR, CDR2 SFDVKD. The CDR3 totals 15 residues. V lost 4 bases, J lost 4 bases, and 15 bases lay in between. Here the CDR3 reads CATSDPTGSPTEAFF. CDR3 coding DNA: TGTGCCACCAGTGACCCCACAGGGTCCCCCACTGAAGCTTTCTTT.

The V call is TRBV11-2, the J call TRBJ1-1; 11 bases map to TRBD1. V lost 1 base and J lost 1; bases outside the gene matches: 2. This CDR3 is built from 16 residues. The V gene's germline CDR1 is SGHAT and CDR2 FQNNGV. CDR3 loop: CASSLAGTGGNTEAFF. In DNA form, the CDR3 reads TGTGCCAGCAGCTTAGCTGGGACAGGGGGGAACACTGAAGCTTTCTTT.

V usage is TRBV4-1 and J usage is TRBJ2-1; TRBD2 matches at 9 bases. This CDR3 is built from 14 residues. Per germline, CDR1 MGHRA and CDR2 YSYEKL. Trimming cost V 5 bases and J 9 bases; bases outside gene matches: 8. The CDR3: CASSGGGAYSEQFF. The DNA for the CDR3 is TGCGCCAGCAGCGGCGGGGGGGCCTATAGTGAGCAGTTCTTC.

This clone came up once. This rearrangement joins TRBV6-5 to TRBJ2-1, with 15 positions matching TRBD2. CDR1 and CDR2 (germline): MNHEY, SVGAGI. Losses at the gene ends were 4 bases for V and 2 bases for J; bases not matched to a gene: 0. This CDR3 has 16 amino acids. The CDR3 DNA follows: TGTGCCAGCAGTTGGACTAGCGGGGGGGCCTACAATGAGCAGTTCTTC. Amino acid sequence: CASSWTSGGAYNEQFF.

The V call is TRBV5-4, the J call TRBJ1-6, with a weak D call TRBD1 (5 bases). V lost 10 bases and J lost 2, with 19 bases in between. The CDR3 contains 16 residues. The germline V gene has CDR1 SGHNT and CDR2 YYREEE (reference sequence). The CDR3 nucleotides read TGTGCCGCGGGGCAGGGAGATCTAACCTATAATTCACCCCTCCACTTT. Residues: CAAGQGDLTYNSPLHF.

This clone was detected once. The V gene is TRBV29-1, the J gene TRBJ2-1; D possibly corresponds to TRBD2 (5 bases). The germline V gene encodes CDR1 SQVTM and CDR2 ANQGSEA. The ends were cut back, 5 bases at V and 0 bases at J, with 11 bases in the middle. This CDR3 is built from 14 residues. The CDR3 spells CSVLRGFSYNEQFF. In DNA form, the CDR3 reads TGCAGCGTTCTTCGGGGATTCTCCTACAATGAGCAGTTCTTC.

The chain links TRBV6-4 to TRBJ2-2, with TRBD1 matching 8 bases. Germline CDR1 MRHNA, CDR2 SNTAGT. With V trimmed by 5 bases and J by 4 bases, 6 bases remained unmatched. The CDR3 totals 15 residues. The CDR3 DNA follows: TGTGCCAGCAGTAAGGACAGGGTTGGCACCGGGGAGCTGTTTTTT. Protein sequence: CASSKDRVGTGELFF.

This sequence joins TRBV2 and TRBJ1-1; D perhaps matches TRBD1 (6 bases). Germline V gene sequence: CDR1 SNHLY, CDR2 FYNNEI. V was pared by 6 bases and J by 8 bases, with 13 bases between. The CDR3 runs 12 residues. The CDR3 DNA sequence: TGTGCCAGCAGACAGGGCAGTACAGAAGCTTTCTTT. Translating it yields CASRQGSTEAFF.

This clone has more than one count but fewer than ten. This chain's CDR3 is CASSFRDRVYGYTF. CDR3 nucleotides: TGTGCCAGCAGCTTCCGGGACAGGGTCTATGGCTACACCTTC. The chain couples TRBV5-6 to TRBJ1-2; 9 bases agree with TRBD1. The CDR3 loop spans 14 amino acids. Per the germline V gene, CDR1 is SGHDT and CDR2 is YYEEEE. After removal of 2 bases from V and 4 bases from J, the junction contained 3 bases not matched to a gene.